The rows below give T cell receptor beta chains drawn from one sample of a study of human T cells and chemical hapten exposure. MiXCR, run by TCRdb on the RACE reads, gives a single entry per CDR3 protein. The sample lists about 380,000 distinct CDR3 sequences; around 4.8% were seen once. Sequencing was performed on whole blood, taken in connection with sensitization to the hapten diphenylcyclopropenone (DPC). Every receptor here comes from a woman aged 45-65 years with alopecia areata. Some clones in this sample may be carry-over from other donors' samples. The CDR3 runs from the conserved cysteine through the conserved F or W. D genes are given only for firm matches. Rows give clone size only sometimes, using once, few, many, or a class for an expanded clone.

V gene	clone size	D gene	J gene	CDR3 DNA	CDR3 protein
TRBV6-5	many	TRBD2	TRBJ2-3	TGTGCCAGCCGATTCGCGGGGGGGACAGATACGCAGTATTTT	CASRFAGGTDTQYF
TRBV29-1	many	TRBD2	TRBJ2-5	TGCAGCGTTGAAGATTGGGTAGCGGGGGGCCAAGAGACCCAGTACTTC	CSVEDWVAGGQETQYF
TRBV15	many	-	TRBJ2-3	TGTGCCACCAGCAGAGAGATGGGGCTAGGGGGGGATACGCAGTATTTT	CATSREMGLGGDTQYF
TRBV7-2	-	TRBD2	TRBJ2-2	TGTGCCAGCAGCCCCTGGAGCGGGGGGGATCCCGGGGAGCTGTTTTTT	CASSPWSGGDPGELFF
TRBV12-3/TRBV12-4	few	TRBD1	TRBJ1-4	TGTGCCAGCAGTTTTATACCGGGACAGGGAAATGAAAAACTGTTTTTT	CASSFIPGQGNEKLFF
TRBV7-9	many	TRBD2	TRBJ2-3	TGTGCCAGCAGCATCCGGGGGGGCCCAGATACGCAGTATTTT	CASSIRGGPDTQYF
TRBV4-2	few	-	TRBJ1-4	TGTGCCAGCAGCCAAGAAAGCGGAACACTGTTTTTT	CASSQESGTLFF
TRBV12-3/TRBV12-4	many	-	TRBJ2-5	TGTGCCAGCAGTTTAAGGACGGGGCAGACCCAGTACTTC	CASSLRTGQTQYF
TRBV6-2/TRBV6-3	many	TRBD1	TRBJ1-5	TGTGCCAGCAGGGGAACAGGGGGCGGCAATCAGCCCCAGCATTTT	CASRGTGGGNQPQHF
TRBV5-1	many	-	TRBJ2-7	TGCGCCAGCAGCCCCGTTGGGGGGCGTAGATCCTCCTACGAGCAGTACTTC	CASSPVGGRRSSYEQYF
TRBV28	-	-	TRBJ1-4	TGTGCCAGCAGTCCGCCCGACCGGGACATAAGTGAAAAACTGTTTTTT	CASSPPDRDISEKLFF
TRBV6-2/TRBV6-3	many	-	TRBJ2-5	TGTGCCAGCAGTTACTCCGGCGGGGACCAAGAGACCCAGTACTTC	CASSYSGGDQETQYF
TRBV28	-	TRBD1	TRBJ2-3	TGTGCCAGCAGCGGGGACAGCAGCACAGATACGCAGTATTTT	CASSGDSSTDTQYF
TRBV5-4	many	TRBD2	TRBJ2-1	TGTGCCAGCAGCACTAGCGGGAGGGCTCAGTTCTTC	CASSTSGRAQFF
TRBV20-1	many	-	TRBJ2-3	TGCAGTGCGAAAGGTCGTGGCGGAAGCACAGATACGCAGTATTTT	CSAKGRGGSTDTQYF
TRBV4-2	many	-	TRBJ1-2	TGTGCCAGCAGCCAAGAAATGGCGGTCTATGGCTACACCTTC	CASSQEMAVYGYTF
TRBV2	few	-	TRBJ2-2	TGTGCCAGCAGTCGGGACTACACCGGGGAGCTGTTTTTT	CASSRDYTGELFF
TRBV20-1	many	TRBD2	TRBJ2-3	TGCAGTGTCAAACTAGCGGCTGTCACAGATACGCAGTATTTT	CSVKLAAVTDTQYF
TRBV5-5	many	-	TRBJ2-1	TGTGCCAGCAGCCTTGGAATCAATGAGCAGTTCTTC	CASSLGINEQFF
TRBV15	-	-	TRBJ2-5	TGTGCCACCAGCAGAGATTGGGGCCAAGAGACCCAGTACTTC	CATSRDWGQETQYF
TRBV19	few	-	TRBJ2-1	TGTGCCAGTAGTACGATCTCCTACAATGAGCAGTTCTTC	CASSTISYNEQFF
TRBV12-3/TRBV12-4	many	TRBD2	TRBJ2-1	TGTGCCAGCAGCCCTGTAGGCGGGAGTAATGAGCAGTTCTTC	CASSPVGGSNEQFF
TRBV28	many	-	TRBJ2-7	TGTGCCAGCACCTTTCTCGGAGGGGCCCAGGCTTACGAGCAGTACTTC	CASTFLGGAQAYEQYF
TRBV20-1	few	-	TRBJ2-7	TGCAGTGCTAGACTCTCAATGGGGGAGGAGTTCTCCTACGAGCAGTACTTC	CSARLSMGEEFSYEQYF
TRBV11-2	many	TRBD2	TRBJ2-1	TGTGCCAGCAGCTTTTGGGACCGAATAGCGGGAGGTATTAATGAGCAGTTCTTC	CASSFWDRIAGGINEQFF
TRBV7-8	-	-	TRBJ2-1	TGTGCCAGCAGCAAAGGACTCTCCTTTAGTTTCAATGAGCAGTTCTTC	CASSKGLSFSFNEQFF
TRBV6-2/TRBV6-3	-	-	TRBJ1-1	TGTGCCAGCGTCCAGAACGGGGTGAACACTGAAGCTTTCTTT	CASVQNGVNTEAFF
TRBV12-3/TRBV12-4	many	-	TRBJ2-2	TGTGCCAGCACCCTCCGGTCCAACACCGGGGAGCTGTTTTTT	CASTLRSNTGELFF
TRBV14	few	-	TRBJ2-3	TGTGCCAGCAGCCAATCCGAGGAGAGGTGGGATAGCACAGATACGCAGTATTTT	CASSQSEERWDSTDTQYF
TRBV12-3/TRBV12-4	many	-	TRBJ2-7	TGTGCCAGCAGTCCCCTGGGTAGCGGAGAGGCCGAGCAGTACTTC	CASSPLGSGEAEQYF
TRBV20-1	many	-	TRBJ1-1	TGCAGTGCTAGAGAGGCAGGGGTTCGGTCTGAAGCTTTCTTT	CSAREAGVRSEAFF
TRBV12-3/TRBV12-4	few	TRBD1	TRBJ1-1	TGTGCCAGCAGTCCGTGGACAGGGCCCACTGAAGCTTTCTTT	CASSPWTGPTEAFF
TRBV6-5	many	-	TRBJ2-3	TGTGCCAGCAGTTACTCTCAAGGTAGCACAGATACGCAGTATTTT	CASSYSQGSTDTQYF
TRBV9	-	-	TRBJ2-3	TGTGCCAGCAGCGCTCGGACAGAGGCCACAGATACGCAGTATTTT	CASSARTEATDTQYF
TRBV5-5	few	-	TRBJ1-6	TGTGCCAGCAGTCTGGACAGTTTCTCACCCCTCCACTTT	CASSLDSFSPLHF
TRBV12-3/TRBV12-4	few	-	TRBJ1-1	TGTGCCAGCAGTTTAGAGACAGGTTGGAACACTGAAGCTTTCTTT	CASSLETGWNTEAFF